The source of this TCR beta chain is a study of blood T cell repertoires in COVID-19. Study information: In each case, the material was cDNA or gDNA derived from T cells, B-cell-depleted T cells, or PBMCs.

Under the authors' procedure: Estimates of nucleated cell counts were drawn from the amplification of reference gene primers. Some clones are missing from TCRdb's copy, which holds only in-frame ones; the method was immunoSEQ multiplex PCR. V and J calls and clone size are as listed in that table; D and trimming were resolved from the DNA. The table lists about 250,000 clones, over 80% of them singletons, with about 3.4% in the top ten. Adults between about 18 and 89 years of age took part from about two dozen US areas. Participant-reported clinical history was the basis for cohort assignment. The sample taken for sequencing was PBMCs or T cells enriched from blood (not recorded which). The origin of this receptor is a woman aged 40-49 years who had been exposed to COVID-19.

In nucleotides, the CDR3 is TGTGCCAGCAGCCCCTTGGGACTAGCGGAAGAGACCCAGTACTTC. It codes for CASSPLGLAEETQYF. This chain connects TRBV6-5 to TRBJ2-5, with 11 positions matching TRBD2. The germline gives CDR1 MNHEY, CDR2 SVGAGI. This CDR3 spans 15 amino acids. The ends lost 6 bases at V and 3 bases at J; junction bases unmatched: 6.